Below, one T cell receptor beta chain is given with its context. The CDR3 runs to 18 residues. Trimming took 4 bases from V and 0 from J; bases not matched to a gene: 15. Germline V gene lookup returns CDR1 MNHEY and CDR2 SMNVEV (reference sequence). The data were obtained in a study of control samples from healthy donors and cancer patients. Sequenced by immunoSEQ multiplex PCR; TCRdb stores in-frame clones only, minus some. The sample holds a few hundred thousand clones, over 75% seen once. J is TRBJ2-7 and V is TRBV27; 7 positions agree with TRBD1. Sequenced: PBMCs. The clonotype comes from a man between 40 and 49 years old with head and neck cancer. The CDR3 DNA follows: TGTGCCAGCAGTTCTCACGCACCCCGACAGGGACGCTCCTACGAGCAGTACTTC. Amino acid sequence: CASSSHAPRQGRSYEQYF.